This T cell receptor (beta chain) was retrieved from a study of T-cell reconstitution after alpha-beta-depleted transplantation in children. Overall study findings and caveats: The main origin of T-cell counts and diversity one year after transplant was newly produced T cells. From surviving recipient T cells and thymic progenitors came the high day-60 TCRbeta diversity observed in some patients.

Unique molecular identifiers were used in preparing the TCRbeta library. TCRdb reprocessed the PCR reads via MiXCR and lists one record per CDR3 protein. This table holds under 450,000 distinct CDR3 sequences, 16% found once. This clonotype was recorded many times. No antigen is known for it. This CDR3 contains 14 residues. Between the trimmed V and J ends, which lost 1 base and 8 bases, there was a span of 13 bases. Germline assignment: CDR1 SGHKS and CDR2 YYEKEE (reference sequence). The sequence was collected from a boy younger than two who had a stem cell transplant for Wiskott-Aldrich syndrome, so the T cells may come from the graft donor. The sample here was PBMCs, mostly from graft donor cells, taken 360 days after TCRalphabeta/CD19-depleted stem cell transplant. This sequence joins TRBV5-5 and TRBJ2-1; D possibly corresponds to TRBD1 (6 bases). The CDR3 bases are TGTGCCAGCAGCTTGCGGAGCAGGGGTCATGAGCAGTTCTTC. Residues: CASSLRSRGHEQFF.